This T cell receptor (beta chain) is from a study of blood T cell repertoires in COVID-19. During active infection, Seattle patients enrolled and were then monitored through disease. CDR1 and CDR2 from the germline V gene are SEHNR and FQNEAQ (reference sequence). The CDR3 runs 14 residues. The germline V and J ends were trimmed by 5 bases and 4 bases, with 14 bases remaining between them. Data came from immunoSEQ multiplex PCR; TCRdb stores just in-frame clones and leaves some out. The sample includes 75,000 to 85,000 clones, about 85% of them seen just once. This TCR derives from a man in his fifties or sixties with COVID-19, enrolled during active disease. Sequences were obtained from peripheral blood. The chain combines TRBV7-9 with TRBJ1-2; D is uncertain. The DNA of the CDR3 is TGTGCCAGCAGCCCTTTATATTTATCCTATGGCTACACCTTC. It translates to CASSPLYLSYGYTF.